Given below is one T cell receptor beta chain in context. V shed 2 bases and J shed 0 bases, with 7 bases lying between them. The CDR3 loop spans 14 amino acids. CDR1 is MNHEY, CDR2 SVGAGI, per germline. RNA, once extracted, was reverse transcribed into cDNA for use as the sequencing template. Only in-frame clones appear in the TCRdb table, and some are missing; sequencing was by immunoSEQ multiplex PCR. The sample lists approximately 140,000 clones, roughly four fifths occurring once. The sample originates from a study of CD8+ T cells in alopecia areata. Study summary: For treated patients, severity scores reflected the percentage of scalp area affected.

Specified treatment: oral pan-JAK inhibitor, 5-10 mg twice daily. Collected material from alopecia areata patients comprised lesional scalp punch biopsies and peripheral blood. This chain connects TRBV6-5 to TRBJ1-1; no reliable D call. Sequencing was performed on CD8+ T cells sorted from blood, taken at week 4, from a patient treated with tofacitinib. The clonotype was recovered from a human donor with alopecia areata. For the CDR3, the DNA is TGTGCCAGCAGTTACGGCTTACTGAACACTGAAGCTTTCTTT. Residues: CASSYGLLNTEAFF.